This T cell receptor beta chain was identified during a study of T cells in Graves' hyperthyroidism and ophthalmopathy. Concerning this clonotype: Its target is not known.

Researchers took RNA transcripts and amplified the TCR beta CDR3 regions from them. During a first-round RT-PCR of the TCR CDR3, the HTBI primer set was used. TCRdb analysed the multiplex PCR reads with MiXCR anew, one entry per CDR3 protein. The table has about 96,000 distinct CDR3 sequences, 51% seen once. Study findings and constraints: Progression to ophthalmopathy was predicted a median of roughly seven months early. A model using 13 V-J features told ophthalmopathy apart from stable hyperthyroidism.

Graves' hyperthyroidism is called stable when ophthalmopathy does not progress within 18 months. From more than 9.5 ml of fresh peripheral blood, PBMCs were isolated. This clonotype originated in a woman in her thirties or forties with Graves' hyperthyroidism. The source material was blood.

CDR3 loop: CAISGQGASRGQYF. The CDR3 DNA is TGTGCCATCAGTGGACAGGGGGCATCGCGGGGGCAGTACTTC. The genes are TRBV10-3 and TRBJ2-7; 10 bases map to TRBD1. The germline gives CDR1 ENHRY, CDR2 SYGVKD. V gave up 4 bases and J gave up 9 bases; unmatched junction bases: 9. The CDR3 has 14 residues.